These 18 T cell receptor beta chains were all obtained from the same sample, sequenced in a study of cytomegalovirus exposure and HLA in healthy donors. The primer mix had 60 Vbeta and 13 Jbeta primers. Using immunoSEQ multiplex PCR, the repertoire was profiled, and TCRdb retains in-frame clones only, with some absent. The sample includes over 100,000 clones, less than 80% seen only once; the top ten take approximately 3.9%. The sample comprised PBMCs. The source is a man aged 50 to 60 in good health and CMV-seropositive.

There are a few counts of this clone. The chain employs TRBV19 and TRBJ1-2; D is possibly TRBD1 (6 bases). Germline values: CDR1 LNHDA, CDR2 SQIVND (reference sequence). V was pared by 1 base and J by 3 bases, with 12 bases between. The CDR3 consists of 15 residues. CDR3 sequence: CASSIGAGADYGYTF. In DNA, the CDR3 is TGTGCCAGTAGTATAGGGGCAGGGGCTGACTATGGCTACACCTTC.

This clone was counted only a few times. The chain joins TRBV4-1 to TRBJ1-1, with 8 bases that match TRBD1. CDR1 MGHRA and CDR2 YSYEKL come from the germline V gene. The CDR3 consists of 13 residues. After removal of 1 base from V and 12 bases from J, the junction contained 7 bases not matched to a gene. CDR3 loop: CASSQGRDRGTFF. CDR3 DNA sequence: TGCGCCAGCAGCCAAGGCCGAGACAGGGGAACTTTCTTT.

The gene calls are TRBV19 and TRBJ1-1; no clear D gene. The germline V gene encodes CDR1 LNHDA and CDR2 SQIVND (reference sequence). V was trimmed by 5 bases and J by 0 bases, leaving 13 bases between them. The CDR3 has 15 amino acids. The CDR3 DNA reads as TGTGCCAGTAGTCCCTCGGGGAGGGTGAACACTGAAGCTTTCTTT. Translation gives CASSPSGRVNTEAFF. The full variable domain, its missing parts supplied by reference TRBV19 and TRBJ1-1, is DGGITQSPKYLFRKEGQNVTLSCEQNLNHDAMYWYRQDPGQGLRLIYYSQIVNDFQKGDIAEGYSVSREKKESFPLTVTSAQKNPTAFYLCASSPSGRVNTEAFFGQGTRLTVV.

This clone was seen at least ten times. In nucleotides, the CDR3 is TGTGCCAGCAGCTTGTATCAGGACACCGGGGAGCTGTTTTTT. This encodes CASSLYQDTGELFF. This chain uses TRBV7-9 with TRBJ2-2; no definite D call. The CDR3 totals 14 residues. V lost 3 bases and J lost 3, with 8 bases in between. From germline, CDR1 is SEHNR and CDR2 FQNEAQ (reference sequence).

The chain links TRBV29-1 to TRBJ2-1; 7 bases fit TRBD2. Germline V gives CDR1 SQVTM, CDR2 ANQGSEA. V lost 1 base, J lost 9 bases, and 3 bases stayed unmatched. The CDR3 runs to 12 residues. CDR3 loop: CSVEGTSREQFF. The CDR3 bases are TGCAGCGTTGAAGGGACTAGTCGTGAGCAGTTCTTC.

A remark on this clone: Other DNA sequences in this sample translate to the same CDR3. The chain has TRBV6-4 and TRBJ2-3, with 9 nucleotides matching TRBD2. CDR3 length: 14 amino acids. CDR1 is MRHNA and CDR2 is SNTAGT in the germline V gene. With 2 bases clipped from V and 3 bases from J, the junction kept 0 bases outside the gene matches. This chain's CDR3 is CASSDAGGTDTQYF. In DNA, the CDR3 is TGTGCCAGCAGTGACGCGGGGGGGACAGATACGCAGTATTTT.

This clone was observed once. V and J are TRBV19 and TRBJ2-1, with a possible D match to TRBD1 (5 bases). This CDR3 region has 16 residues. Per germline, CDR1 LNHDA and CDR2 SQIVND (reference sequence). V was clipped by 2 bases and J by 3 bases, with 14 bases between them. The CDR3 region has the DNA TGTGCCAGTAGTATACCCGACAGATCATTCTACAATGAGCAGTTCTTC. This gives the protein CASSIPDRSFYNEQFF.

The gene calls are TRBV5-6 and TRBJ1-5, with D maybe TRBD1 (5 bases). This CDR3 is built from 14 residues. Germline CDR1 and CDR2: SGHDT and YYEEEE. The germline V and J ends were trimmed by 2 bases and 0 bases, with 6 bases remaining between them. As DNA, the CDR3 is TGTGCCAGCAGCTTTAGGGGTAGCAATCAGCCCCAGCATTTT. It specifies CASSFRGSNQPQHF.

The chain has TRBV4-1 and TRBJ1-5; D unclear. The CDR3 sequence is 16 residues long. V shed 0 bases and J shed 9 bases, with 18 bases lying between them. Germline V gene lookup returns CDR1 MGHRA and CDR2 YSYEKL. The CDR3 nucleotides are TGCGCCAGCAGCCAAGAAAATCCGCTCATACCGGGGCCCCAGCATTTT. Translation gives CASSQENPLIPGPQHF.

This clone was counted between two and nine times. The chain has TRBV19 and TRBJ1-5; possible D gene TRBD1, 5 bases. CDR3 length: 14 residues. Germline lookup yields CDR1 LNHDA and CDR2 SQIVND (reference sequence). Trimming took 4 bases from V and 0 from J, leaving 7 bases between them. For the CDR3, the DNA is TGTGCCAGTAGTAGACAGAATAGCAATCAGCCCCAGCATTTT. It specifies CASSRQNSNQPQHF.

J is TRBJ2-3 and V is TRBV5-1; TRBD1 matches at 7 bases. Germline V gene data show CDR1 as SGHRS and CDR2 as YFSETQ. The CDR3 runs 13 residues. With 2 bases clipped from V and 6 bases from J, the junction kept 3 bases outside the gene matches. The CDR3 sequence: CASSLDRVDTQYF. CDR3 DNA sequence: TGCGCCAGCAGCTTAGACAGGGTTGATACGCAGTATTTT.

This rearrangement joins TRBV7-6 to TRBJ1-1; D gene ambiguous. This CDR3 has 13 residues. CDR1 is SGHVS and CDR2 is FNYEAQ in the germline V gene. V lost 2 bases to trimming and J lost 0 bases, with 4 bases between them. Here the CDR3 reads CASSLSVNTEAFF. As DNA, the CDR3 is TGTGCCAGCAGCTTATCCGTGAACACTGAAGCTTTCTTT.

J is TRBJ1-2 and V is TRBV6-1, with a weak D call TRBD1 (5 bases). Germline CDR1 is MNHNS and CDR2 is SASEGT. Between the trimmed V and J ends, which lost 6 bases and 5 bases, there was a span of 16 bases. The CDR3 extends over 14 amino acids. The CDR3 here is CASRVWGTAYGYTF. The CDR3 nucleotides read TGTGCCAGCAGGGTCTGGGGCACAGCTTATGGCTACACCTTC.

The rearrangement joins TRBV7-3 to TRBJ2-1, with TRBD2 identical over 8 bases. Germline V CDR1 and CDR2: SGHTA, FQGTGA. This CDR3 comprises 15 residues. Trimming cost V 5 bases and J 7 bases; bases outside gene matches: 10. CDR3 nucleotides: TGTGCCAGCAGCCCGGGAGGAGCGGGAGAAAATGAGCAGTTCTTC. It codes for CASSPGGAGENEQFF. Drawing the rest from reference TRBV7-3 and TRBJ2-1, the complete variable domain is GAGVSQTPSNKVTEKGKYVELRCDPISGHTALYWYRQSLGQGPEFLIYFQGTGAADDSGLPNDRFFAVRPEGSVSTLKIQRTERGDSAVYLCASSPGGAGENEQFFGPGTRLTVL.

The CDR3 nucleotides are TGTGCCAGCCAAATGGACTGGAACACCGGGGAGCTGTTTTTT. Amino acids: CASQMDWNTGELFF. The chain joins TRBV6-5 to TRBJ2-2, with a weak D call TRBD2 (5 bases). This CDR3 comprises 14 residues. CDR1 is MNHEY, CDR2 SVGAGI, per germline. The V gene lost 8 bases and the J gene lost 1 base, with 11 bases spanning the gap.

This clone was counted a few times. The genes are TRBV6-1 and TRBJ1-1; maybe TRBD1 (5 bases). Trimming shortened V by 3 bases and J by 12 bases, and 20 bases separated the two germline ends. The germline gives CDR1 MNHNS, CDR2 SASEGT. The CDR3 spans 14 residues. CDR3 residues: CASSDPGTAGRSFF. CDR3 sequence (DNA): TGTGCCAGCAGTGACCCCGGGACGGCAGGGAGGTCTTTCTTT.

This clone was seen a few times. The rearrangement uses TRBV4-2 and TRBJ2-1; 10 bases line up with TRBD2. The CDR3 is 15 amino acids. Germline V gene data show CDR1 as LGHNA and CDR2 as YNFKEQ. J gave up 9 bases and V 0 bases, and 5 bases lay outside the gene matches. DNA of the CDR3: TGTGCCAGCAGCCAAGATTCCTGGACTAGCGGTGAGCAGTTCTTC. This encodes CASSQDSWTSGEQFF.

The genes are TRBV7-9 and TRBJ1-1, with unresolved D. V lost 7 bases and J 3 bases, leaving 12 bases between the germline ends. The CDR3 spans 13 residues. The germline gives CDR1 SEHNR, CDR2 FQNEAQ (reference sequence). The CDR3 DNA follows: TGTGCCAGCACCTATACCGGGGACACTGAAGCTTTCTTT. Translation: CASTYTGDTEAFF.